The 7 T cell receptor beta chains listed next were all sequenced from one sample in a study of blood T cell repertoires in COVID-19 (TCRdb year 2020). Library creation used the immunoSEQ multiplex PCR assay. TCRdb obtained this table from immuneACCESS and retained in-frame rearrangements with V and J assigned. These tables miss some clones; where compared with another copy, unresolved V genes account for less than half of the shortfall, and the remainder is unexplained. The sample has around 200,000 clones on record, about 78% of them singletons. The leading ten clones occupy 4.5% to 7% of the sample. The specimen sequenced was peripheral blood. The receptors were gathered from an older woman with acute or convalescent COVID-19.

The chain links TRBV5-4 to TRBJ2-5, with 9 bases that match TRBD2. Germline V gives CDR1 SGHNT, CDR2 YYREEE (reference sequence). V shed 0 bases and J 0 bases; nucleotides not matched to a gene: 3. This CDR3 has 16 amino acids. CDR3 region: CASSLDPSGNQETQYF. CDR3 nucleotides: TGTGCCAGCAGCTTGGACCCTAGCGGGAACCAAGAGACCCAGTACTTC.

This chain joins TRBV6-1 and TRBJ2-1; TRBD2 matches 13 bases. The V gene's germline CDR1 is MNHNS and CDR2 SASEGT. This CDR3 is built from 15 residues. After removal of 4 bases from V and 8 bases from J, the junction contained 5 bases not matched to a gene. CDR3 nucleotides: TGTGCCAGCAGTGCCGGGACTAGCGGGATGTATGAGCAGTTCTTC. Translating gives CASSAGTSGMYEQFF.

V usage is TRBV6-6 and J usage is TRBJ1-5; 10 bases are shared with TRBD1. The DNA end is more similar to TRBJ2-3, so the J call may be wrong. Germline V CDR1 and CDR2: MNHNY, SVGAGI (reference sequence). The CDR3 extends over 14 amino acids. In DNA form, the CDR3 reads TGTGCCAGCAGTTACGGACAGGGGGGTCAGCCCCAGTATTTT. Protein: CASSYGQGGQPQYF.

This sequence joins TRBV6-5 and TRBJ1-5; D is perhaps TRBD1 (5 bases). From germline, CDR1 is MNHEY and CDR2 SVGAGI. V was pared by 6 bases and J by 7 bases, with 13 bases between. The CDR3 is 13 residues long. DNA of the CDR3: TGTGCCAGCAGAAAGACAGTGGGACAGCCCCAGCATTTT. This gives the protein CASRKTVGQPQHF.

In its sample, this clone was seen a few times. The CDR3 region has the DNA TGTGCCAGCAGCCCAACAGGGGGTGAAGAGACCCAGTACTTC. Translating gives CASSPTGGEETQYF. The chain is built from TRBV7-3 and TRBJ2-5, with 8 bases fitting TRBD1. Trimming removed 5 bases from V and 3 bases from J; junction bases left unmatched: 5. The CDR3 length is 14 residues. CDR1 and CDR2 from the germline V gene are SGHTA and FQGTGA.

The CDR3 coding sequence is TGTGCCAGCGTTAGACAAGCAGCTAACTATGGCTACACCTTC. Translating it yields CASVRQAANYGYTF. The J gene is TRBJ1-2, the V gene TRBV5-6, with no clear D. This CDR3 has 14 residues. V dropped 7 bases and J dropped 0 bases, with 13 bases sitting between them. Germline V gene lookup returns CDR1 SGHDT and CDR2 YYEEEE.

This sequence joins TRBV19 and TRBJ1-2; 7 bases are shared with TRBD1. The CDR3 has 13 residues. From germline, CDR1 is LNHDA and CDR2 SQIVND (reference sequence). The ends lost 6 bases at V and 6 bases at J; junction bases unmatched: 7. CDR3 coding DNA: TGTGCCAGTAGCGACAGGGATGTAGATGGCTACACCTTC. Its protein product is CASSDRDVDGYTF.